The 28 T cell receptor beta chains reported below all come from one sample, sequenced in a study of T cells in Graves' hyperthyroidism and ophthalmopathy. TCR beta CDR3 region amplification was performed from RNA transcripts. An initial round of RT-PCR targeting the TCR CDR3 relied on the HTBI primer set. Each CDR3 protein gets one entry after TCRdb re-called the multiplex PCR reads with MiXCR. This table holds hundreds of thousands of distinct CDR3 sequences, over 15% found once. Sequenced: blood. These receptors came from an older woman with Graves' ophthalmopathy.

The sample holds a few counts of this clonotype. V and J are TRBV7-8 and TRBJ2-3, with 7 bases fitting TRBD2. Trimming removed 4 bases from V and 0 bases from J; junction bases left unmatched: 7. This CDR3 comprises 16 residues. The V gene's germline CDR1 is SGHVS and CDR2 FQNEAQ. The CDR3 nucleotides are TGTGCCAGCAGCTGGGGGGGGGGGTCTAGCACAGATACGCAGTATTTT. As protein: CASSWGGGSSTDTQYF.

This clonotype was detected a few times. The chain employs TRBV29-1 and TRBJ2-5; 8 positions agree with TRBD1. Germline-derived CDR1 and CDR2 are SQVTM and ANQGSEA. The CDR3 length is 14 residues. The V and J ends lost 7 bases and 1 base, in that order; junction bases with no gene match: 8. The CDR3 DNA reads TGCAGCGCCAGACAGGGGCTGGGCCAAGAGACCCAGTACTTC. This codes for CSARQGLGQETQYF.

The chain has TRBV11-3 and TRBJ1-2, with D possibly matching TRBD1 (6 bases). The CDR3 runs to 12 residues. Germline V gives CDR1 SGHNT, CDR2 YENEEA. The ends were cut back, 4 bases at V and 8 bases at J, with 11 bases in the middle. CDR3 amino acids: CASSSRGDGYTF. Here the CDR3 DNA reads TGTGCCAGCAGCTCCAGGGGAGACGGCTACACCTTC. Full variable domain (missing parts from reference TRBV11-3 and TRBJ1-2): EAGVVQSPRYKIIEKKQPVAFWCNPISGHNTLYWYLQNLGQGPELLIRYENEEAVDDSQLPKDRFSAERLKGVDSTLKIQPAELGDSAVYLCASSSRGDGYTFGSGTRLTVV.

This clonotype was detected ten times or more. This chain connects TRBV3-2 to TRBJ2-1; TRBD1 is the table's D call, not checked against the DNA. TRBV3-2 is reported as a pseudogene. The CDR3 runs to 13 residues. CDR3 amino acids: CATRPYRLNEQFF. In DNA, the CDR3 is TGTGCCACCAGACCCTACAGGTTAAATGAGCAGTTCTTC.

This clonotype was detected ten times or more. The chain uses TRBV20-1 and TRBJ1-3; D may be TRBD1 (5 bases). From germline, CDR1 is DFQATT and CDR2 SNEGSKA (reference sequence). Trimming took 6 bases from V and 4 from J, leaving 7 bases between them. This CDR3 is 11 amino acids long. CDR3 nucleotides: TGCAGTGCCGAGGGGGGAAACACCATATATTTT. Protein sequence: CSAEGGNTIYF.

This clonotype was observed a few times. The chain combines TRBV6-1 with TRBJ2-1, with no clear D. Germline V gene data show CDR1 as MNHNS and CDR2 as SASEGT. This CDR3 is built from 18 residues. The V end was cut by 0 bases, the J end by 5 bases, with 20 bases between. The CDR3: CASSEALRSLSYNNEQFF. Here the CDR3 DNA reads TGTGCCAGCAGTGAAGCGCTTAGGTCCCTCTCCTACAACAATGAGCAGTTCTTC.

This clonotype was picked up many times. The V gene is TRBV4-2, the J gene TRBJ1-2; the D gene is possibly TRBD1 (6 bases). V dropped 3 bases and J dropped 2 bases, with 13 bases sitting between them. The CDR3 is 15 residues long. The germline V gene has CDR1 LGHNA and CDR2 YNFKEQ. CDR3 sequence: CASSQNREKNYGYTF. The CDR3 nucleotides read TGTGCCAGCAGCCAGAACAGGGAGAAGAACTATGGCTACACCTTC.

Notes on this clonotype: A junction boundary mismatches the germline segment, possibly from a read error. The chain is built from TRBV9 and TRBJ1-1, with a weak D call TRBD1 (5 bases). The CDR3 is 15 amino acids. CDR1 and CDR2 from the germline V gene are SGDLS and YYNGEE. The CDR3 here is CASSPTDRVNIEAFF. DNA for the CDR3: TGTGCCAGCAGCCCGACCGACAGAGTGAACATTGAAGCTTTCTTT. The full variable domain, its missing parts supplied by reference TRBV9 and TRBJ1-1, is DSGVTQTPKHLITATGQRVTLRCSPRSGDLSVYWYQQSLDQGLQFLIQYYNGEERAKGNILERFSAQQFPDLHSELNLSSLELGDSALYFCASSPTDRVNIEAFFGQGTRLTVV.

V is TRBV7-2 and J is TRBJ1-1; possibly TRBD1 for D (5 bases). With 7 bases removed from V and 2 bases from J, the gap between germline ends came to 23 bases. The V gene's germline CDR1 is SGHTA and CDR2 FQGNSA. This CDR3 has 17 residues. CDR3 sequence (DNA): TGTGCCAGCACCCATGGGCGGGTTTGGGGGAGTAACACTGAAGCTTTCTTT. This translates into CASTHGRVWGSNTEAFF.

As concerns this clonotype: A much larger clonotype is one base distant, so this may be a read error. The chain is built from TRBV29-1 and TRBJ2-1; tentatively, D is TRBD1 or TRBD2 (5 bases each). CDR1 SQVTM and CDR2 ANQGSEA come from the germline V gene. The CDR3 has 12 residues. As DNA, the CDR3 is TGCAGCGTGGGGGAACCCTACAATGAGCAGTCCTTC. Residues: CSVGEPYNEQSF.

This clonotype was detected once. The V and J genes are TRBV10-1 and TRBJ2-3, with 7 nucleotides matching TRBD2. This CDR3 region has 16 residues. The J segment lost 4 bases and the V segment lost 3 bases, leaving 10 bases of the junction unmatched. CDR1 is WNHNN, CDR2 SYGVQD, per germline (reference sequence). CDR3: CASSDRSRGNSDTQYF. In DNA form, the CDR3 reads TGCGCCAGCAGTGATAGGTCGCGGGGGAATTCAGATACGCAGTATTTT.

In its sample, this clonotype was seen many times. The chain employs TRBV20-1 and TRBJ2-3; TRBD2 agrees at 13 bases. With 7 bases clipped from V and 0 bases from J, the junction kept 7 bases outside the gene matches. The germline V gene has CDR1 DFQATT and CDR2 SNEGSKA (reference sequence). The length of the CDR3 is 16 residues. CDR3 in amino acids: CSGGTSGTKSTDTQYF. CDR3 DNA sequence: TGCAGTGGAGGGACTAGCGGGACCAAAAGCACAGATACGCAGTATTTT.

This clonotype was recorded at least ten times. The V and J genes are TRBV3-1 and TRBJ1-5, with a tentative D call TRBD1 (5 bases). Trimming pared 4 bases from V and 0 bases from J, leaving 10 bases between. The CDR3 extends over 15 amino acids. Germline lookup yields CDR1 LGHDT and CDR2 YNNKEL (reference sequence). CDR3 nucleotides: TGTGCCAGCAGCCGACAGAGCGATAGCAATCAGCCCCAGCATTTT. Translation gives CASSRQSDSNQPQHF. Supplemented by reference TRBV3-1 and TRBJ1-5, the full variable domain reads DTAVSQTPKYLVTQMGNDKSIKCEQNLGHDTMYWYKQDSKKFLKIMFSYNNKELIINETVPNRFSPKSPDKAHLNLHINSLELGDSAVYFCASSRQSDSNQPQHFGDGTRLSIL.

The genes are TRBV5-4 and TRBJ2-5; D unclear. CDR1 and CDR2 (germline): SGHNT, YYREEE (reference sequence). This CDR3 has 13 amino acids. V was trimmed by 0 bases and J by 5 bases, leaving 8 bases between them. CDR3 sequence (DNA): TGTGCCAGCAGCTTGGGGGCTACGGAGACCCAGTACTTC. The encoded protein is CASSLGATETQYF. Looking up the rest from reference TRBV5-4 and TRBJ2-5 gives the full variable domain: ETGVTQSPTHLIKTRGQQVTLRCSSQSGHNTVSWYQQALGQGPQFIFQYYREEENGRGNFPPRFSGLQFPNYSSELNVNALELDDSALYLCASSLGATETQYFGPGTRLLVL.

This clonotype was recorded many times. The DNA for the CDR3 is TGTGCCAGCAGGGACCCGAACACTGAAGCTTTCTTT. The encoded protein is CASRDPNTEAFF. The V call is TRBV2, the J call TRBJ1-1, with D uncertain. This CDR3 is built from 12 residues. The germline V gene encodes CDR1 SNHLY and CDR2 FYNNEI. Trimming pared 6 bases from V and 1 base from J, leaving 6 bases between. Looking up the rest from reference TRBV2 and TRBJ1-1 gives the full variable domain: EPEVTQTPSHQVTQMGQEVILRCVPISNHLYFYWYRQILGQKVEFLVSFYNNEISEKSEIFDDQFSVERPDGSNFTLKIRSTKLEDSAMYFCASRDPNTEAFFGQGTRLTVV.

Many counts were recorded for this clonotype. DNA of the CDR3: TGTGCCAGCAGTCTTGGCCCCTCCGGACTGTTTTTT. This encodes CASSLGPSGLFF. This chain uses TRBV12-3 or TRBV12-4 with TRBJ1-4; D gene unclear. V lost 5 bases to trimming and J lost 13 bases, with 14 bases between them. This CDR3 contains 12 residues.

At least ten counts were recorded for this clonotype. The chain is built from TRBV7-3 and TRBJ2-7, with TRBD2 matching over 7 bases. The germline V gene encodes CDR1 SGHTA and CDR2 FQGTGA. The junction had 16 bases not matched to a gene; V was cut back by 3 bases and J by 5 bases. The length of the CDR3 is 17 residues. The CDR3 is CASSLGPPGGGLHEQYF. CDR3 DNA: TGTGCCAGCAGCTTGGGACCGCCGGGGGGAGGGCTGCACGAGCAGTACTTC. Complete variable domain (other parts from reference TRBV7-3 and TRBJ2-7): GAGVSQTPSNKVTEKGKYVELRCDPISGHTALYWYRQSLGQGPEFLIYFQGTGAADDSGLPNDRFFAVRPEGSVSTLKIQRTERGDSAVYLCASSLGPPGGGLHEQYFGPGTRLTVT.

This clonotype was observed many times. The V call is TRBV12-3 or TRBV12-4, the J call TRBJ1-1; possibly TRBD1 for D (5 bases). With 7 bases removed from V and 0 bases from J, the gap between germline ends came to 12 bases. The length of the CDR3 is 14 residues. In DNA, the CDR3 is TGTGCCAGCATTCCCGACAGCATGAACACTGAAGCTTTCTTT. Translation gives CASIPDSMNTEAFF.

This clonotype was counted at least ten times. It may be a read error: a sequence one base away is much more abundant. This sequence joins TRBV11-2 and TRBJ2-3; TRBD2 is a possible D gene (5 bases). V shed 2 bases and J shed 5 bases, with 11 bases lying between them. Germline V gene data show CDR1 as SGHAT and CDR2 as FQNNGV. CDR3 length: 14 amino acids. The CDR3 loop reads CASSLTRLKDTQYF. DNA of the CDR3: TGTGCCAGCAGCTTAACTAGGTTAAAAGATACGCAGTATTTT.

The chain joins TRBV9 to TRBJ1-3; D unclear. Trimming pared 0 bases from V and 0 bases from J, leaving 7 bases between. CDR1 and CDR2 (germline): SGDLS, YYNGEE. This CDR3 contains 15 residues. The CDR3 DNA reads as TGTGCCAGCAGCGTAGCTGGCAGCTCTGGAAACACCATATATTTT. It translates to CASSVAGSSGNTIYF.

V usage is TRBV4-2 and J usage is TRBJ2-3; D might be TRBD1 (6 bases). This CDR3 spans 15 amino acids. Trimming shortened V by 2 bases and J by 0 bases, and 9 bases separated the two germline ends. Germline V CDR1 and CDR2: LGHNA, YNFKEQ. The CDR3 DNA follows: TGTGCCAGCAGCCAAAGCGGACAGAGCACAGATACGCAGTATTTT. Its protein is CASSQSGQSTDTQYF.

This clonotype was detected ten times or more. Here the CDR3 reads CASSSQGRYNEQFF. CDR3 nucleotides: TGTGCCAGCAGCTCACAGGGACGGTACAATGAGCAGTTCTTC. This chain links TRBV7-2 with TRBJ2-1; D is possibly TRBD1 (6 bases). Germline V gene lookup returns CDR1 SGHTA and CDR2 FQGNSA. Trimming stripped 4 bases from V and 4 bases from J, with 11 bases between. There are 14 residues in the CDR3. Using reference TRBV7-2 and TRBJ2-1 for the parts outside the CDR3, the full variable domain is GAGVSQSPSNKVTEKGKDVELRCDPISGHTALYWYRQSLGQGLEFLIYFQGNSAPDKSGLPSDRFSAERTGGSVSTLTIQRTQQEDSAVYLCASSSQGRYNEQFFGPGTRLTVL.

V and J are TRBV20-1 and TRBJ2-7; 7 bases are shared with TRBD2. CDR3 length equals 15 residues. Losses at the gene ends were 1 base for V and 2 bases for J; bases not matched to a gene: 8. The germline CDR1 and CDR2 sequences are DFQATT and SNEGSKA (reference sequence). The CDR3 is CSARVSSGNTYEQYF. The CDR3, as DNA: TGCAGTGCTAGAGTTTCCAGCGGGAACACCTACGAGCAGTACTTC.

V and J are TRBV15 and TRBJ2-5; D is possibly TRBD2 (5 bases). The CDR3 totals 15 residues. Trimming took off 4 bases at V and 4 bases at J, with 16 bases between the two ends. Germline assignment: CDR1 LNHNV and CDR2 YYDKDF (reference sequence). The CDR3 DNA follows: TGTGCCACCAGCACAGAGGGTGGACCGGGAGAGACCCAGTACTTC. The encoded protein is CATSTEGGPGETQYF.

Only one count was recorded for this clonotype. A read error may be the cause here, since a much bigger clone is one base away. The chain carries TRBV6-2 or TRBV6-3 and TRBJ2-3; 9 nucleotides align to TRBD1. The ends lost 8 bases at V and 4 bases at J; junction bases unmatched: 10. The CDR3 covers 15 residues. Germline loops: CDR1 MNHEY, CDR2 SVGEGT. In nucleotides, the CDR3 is TGTGCCAGCGATTGGGACAGGGTTATGCCAGATACGCAGTATTTT. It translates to CASDWDRVMPDTQYF.

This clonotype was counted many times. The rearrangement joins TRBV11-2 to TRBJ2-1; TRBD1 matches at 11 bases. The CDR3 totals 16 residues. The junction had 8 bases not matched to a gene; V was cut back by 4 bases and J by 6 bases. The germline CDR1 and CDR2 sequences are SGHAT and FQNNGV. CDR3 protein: CASSSPRDRGANEQFF. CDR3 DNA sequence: TGTGCCAGCAGCTCCCCCCGGGACAGGGGGGCCAATGAGCAGTTCTTC. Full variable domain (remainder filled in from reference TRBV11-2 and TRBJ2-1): EAGVAQSPRYKIIEKRQSVAFWCNPISGHATLYWYQQILGQGPKLLIQFQNNGVVDDSQLPKDRFSAERLKGVDSTLKIQPAKLEDSAVYLCASSSPRDRGANEQFFGPGTRLTVL.

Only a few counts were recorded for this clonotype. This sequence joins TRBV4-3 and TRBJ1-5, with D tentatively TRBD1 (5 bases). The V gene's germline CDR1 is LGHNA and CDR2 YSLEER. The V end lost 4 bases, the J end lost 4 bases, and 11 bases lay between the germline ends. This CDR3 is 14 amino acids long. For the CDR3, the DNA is TGCGCCAGCAGCCGCTTCCGGGGGAATCAGCCCCAGCATTTT. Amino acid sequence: CASSRFRGNQPQHF.

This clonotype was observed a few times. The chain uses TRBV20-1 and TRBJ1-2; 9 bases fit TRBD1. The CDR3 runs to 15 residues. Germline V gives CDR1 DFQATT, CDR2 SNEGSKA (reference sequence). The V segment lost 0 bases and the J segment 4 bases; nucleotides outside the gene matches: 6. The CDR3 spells CSARDLQGAGYGYTF. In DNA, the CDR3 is TGCAGTGCTAGAGACCTACAGGGGGCCGGCTATGGCTACACCTTC.